The 27 T cell receptor beta chains in this list originate from one sample, sequenced in a study of blood T cells in healthy people across ages. Through a sample-barcoded 5' primer and a J-beta primer mix, a second PCR was run for 7 to 11 cycles. MiXCR, run by TCRdb on the 5' RACE reads, gives a single entry per CDR3 protein. The sample records 1.6 million or so distinct CDR3 sequences, about 35% being singletons. Sequencing input: blood. The receptors originated from a woman aged 25 to 39 in good health.

This chain uses TRBV6-6 with TRBJ1-1; no clear D. Trimming stripped 6 bases from V and 5 bases from J, with 22 bases between. Germline V gene data show CDR1 as MNHNY and CDR2 as SVGAGI (reference sequence). The CDR3 totals 16 residues. The CDR3 here is CASSGQARGWLTEAFF. DNA for the CDR3: TGTGCCAGCAGCGGTCAGGCGAGAGGGTGGTTGACTGAAGCTTTCTTT.

This clonotype was seen repeatedly, ten times or more. This rearrangement joins TRBV30 to TRBJ2-1; D is uncertain. This CDR3 comprises 11 residues. Looked up from germline, CDR1 is GTSNPN and CDR2 is SVGIG (reference sequence). V was pared by 2 bases and J by 6 bases, with 5 bases between. The CDR3 DNA reads TGTGCCTGGAGTCCAGGCAATGAGCAGTTCTTC. Translated, it gives CAWSPGNEQFF.

This clonotype was found a few times. V is TRBV3-1 and J is TRBJ2-7, with 7 bases that match TRBD1. The length of the CDR3 is 18 residues. Germline V gives CDR1 LGHDT, CDR2 YNNKEL (reference sequence). V was pared by 0 bases and J by 5 bases, with 16 bases of the junction left unmatched. CDR3 loop: CASSQDYLPDRPTDEQYF. For the CDR3, the DNA is TGTGCCAGCAGCCAAGATTATCTTCCGGACAGGCCGACTGACGAGCAGTACTTC.

This chain connects TRBV15 to TRBJ2-5; a possible D gene is TRBD2 (6 bases). The CDR3 is 15 amino acids. Trimming shortened V by 3 bases and J by 0 bases, and 11 bases separated the two germline ends. From germline, CDR1 is LNHNV and CDR2 YYDKDF (reference sequence). The CDR3 DNA reads TGTGCCACCAGCAGTTTTGGGGGGTACCAAGAGACCCAGTACTTC. Translating it yields CATSSFGGYQETQYF.

The rearrangement links TRBV28 to TRBJ2-5; D unclear. The germline gives CDR1 MDHEN, CDR2 SYDVKM. The CDR3 extends over 14 amino acids. Trimming left V 6 bases short and J 7 bases short, with 18 bases between. The CDR3 spells CASRFRSLDGTQYF. The CDR3 DNA reads TGTGCCAGCAGGTTTAGGTCGCTGGACGGGACCCAGTACTTC.

This chain joins TRBV27 and TRBJ2-5; 8 nucleotides align to TRBD2. CDR3 length: 15 amino acids. V lost 4 bases to trimming and J lost 2 bases; unmatched junction nucleotides: 6. Germline lookup yields CDR1 MNHEY and CDR2 SMNVEV (reference sequence). CDR3 nucleotides: TGTGCCAGCAGTTCCTCCCCGGGGGGGCAAGAGACCCAGTACTTC. Residues: CASSSSPGGQETQYF.

This clonotype was observed many times. The chain combines TRBV20-1 with TRBJ2-7; tentatively, D is TRBD2 (5 bases). The CDR3 runs to 12 residues. The germline CDR1 and CDR2 sequences are DFQATT and SNEGSKA (reference sequence). The V end was cut by 4 bases, the J end by 3 bases, with 10 bases between. The CDR3: CSATRGNYEQYF. DNA of the CDR3: TGCAGTGCTACCCGGGGAAACTACGAGCAGTACTTC.

The chain recombines TRBV11-2 with TRBJ2-3; 7 bases align to TRBD1. The trim removed 5 bases at V and 0 bases at J, leaving 8 bases unmatched. CDR1 is SGHAT, CDR2 FQNNGV, per germline. The CDR3 contains 16 residues. The CDR3 DNA is TGTGCCAGCAGCCGCTGGGGACAGACTAGCACAGATACGCAGTATTTT. Protein sequence: CASSRWGQTSTDTQYF.

This rearrangement joins TRBV20-1 to TRBJ1-1; D unresolved. Per the germline V gene, CDR1 is DFQATT and CDR2 is SNEGSKA (reference sequence). The CDR3 extends over 17 amino acids. The V gene lost 0 bases and the J gene lost 0 bases, with 17 bases spanning the gap. CDR3 residues: CSARDERIRGMNTEAFF. CDR3 in DNA: TGCAGTGCTAGAGATGAAAGAATCCGAGGCATGAACACTGAAGCTTTCTTT.

This clonotype was detected a few times. The rearrangement joins TRBV27 to TRBJ2-7; TRBD2 is a possible D gene (6 bases). CDR1 is MNHEY and CDR2 is SMNVEV in the germline V gene (reference sequence). V lost 4 bases, J lost 3 bases, and 16 bases lay in between. The CDR3 is 15 amino acids. CDR3 region: CASSWRADDIYEQYF. The CDR3 coding sequence is TGTGCCAGCAGTTGGAGGGCCGACGATATCTACGAGCAGTACTTC.

This clonotype was found a few times. The chain links TRBV10-3 to TRBJ1-6, with 7 bases that match TRBD1. The CDR3 covers 13 residues. V shed 11 bases, J shed 8 bases, and the junction held 9 bases outside the gene matches. Germline-derived CDR1 and CDR2 are ENHRY and SYGVKD. The CDR3 region is CASAGTEDSPLHF. As DNA, the CDR3 is TGTGCCTCCGCCGGGACAGAGGATTCACCCCTCCACTTT.

This clonotype was counted ten times or more. The rearrangement joins TRBV24-1 to TRBJ2-3, with D perhaps TRBD2 (6 bases). The CDR3 covers 13 residues. Deletions cut 9 bases from V and 0 bases from J, with 9 bases between. The germline V gene encodes CDR1 KGHDR and CDR2 SFDVKD. Here the CDR3 reads CATRESSTDTQYF. CDR3 nucleotide sequence: TGTGCCACCCGGGAGTCCAGCACAGATACGCAGTATTTT.

V and J are TRBV20-1 and TRBJ1-5; D remains ambiguous. Germline-derived CDR1 and CDR2 are DFQATT and SNEGSKA (reference sequence). V dropped 0 bases and J dropped 4 bases, with 10 bases sitting between them. The length of the CDR3 is 14 residues. This CDR3 reads CSARDFGRNQPQHF. DNA for the CDR3: TGCAGTGCTAGAGATTTTGGCAGAAATCAGCCCCAGCATTTT.

The chain employs TRBV4-1 and TRBJ1-2; 8 bases map to TRBD1. The CDR3 has 13 amino acids. Germline V CDR1 and CDR2: MGHRA, YSYEKL. J lost 12 bases, V lost 4 bases, and 10 bases had no gene match. The CDR3 loop reads CASSLDRGEGHTF. CDR3 nucleotide sequence: TGCGCCAGCAGCCTAGACAGGGGTGAGGGCCACACCTTC.

CDR3 sequence: CASTPGGGPPDTQYF. The CDR3, as DNA: TGTGCCAGCACCCCGGGGGGAGGGCCTCCAGATACGCAGTATTTT. The V and J genes are TRBV5-6 and TRBJ2-3; the match to TRBD2 covers 7 bases. This CDR3 spans 15 amino acids. The trim removed 6 bases at V and 4 bases at J, leaving 11 bases unmatched. In germline, CDR1 is SGHDT, CDR2 YYEEEE.

This chain connects TRBV28 to TRBJ1-1, with TRBD1 matching 7 bases. V lost 4 bases to trimming and J lost 0 bases; unmatched junction nucleotides: 5. This CDR3 contains 15 residues. Germline CDR1 MDHEN, CDR2 SYDVKM. The CDR3 nucleotides read TGTGCCAGCAGTTCGGGACAGCCCATGAACACTGAAGCTTTCTTT. Translated: CASSSGQPMNTEAFF.

The chain joins TRBV5-1 to TRBJ2-3; 9 bases fit TRBD2. V lost 2 bases, J lost 4 bases, and 5 bases stayed unmatched. CDR3 length: 15 amino acids. The germline V gene has CDR1 SGHRS and CDR2 YFSETQ. The CDR3 nucleotides read TGCGCCAGCAGCTTAGGACTAGCGTCATCAGATACGCAGTATTTT. Its protein product is CASSLGLASSDTQYF.

This chain uses TRBV5-1 with TRBJ1-4; possible D gene TRBD1, 6 bases. The germline V gene has CDR1 SGHRS and CDR2 YFSETQ. V lost 4 bases, J lost 4 bases, and 20 bases lay in between. The CDR3 is 17 residues long. CDR3 DNA sequence: TGCGCCAGCAGCCCAGGACAGACAGGCGGTTTTAATGAAAAACTGTTTTTT. Translating gives CASSPGQTGGFNEKLFF.

V and J are TRBV20-1 and TRBJ1-6, with TRBD1 as a possible D gene (6 bases). Germline V gene lookup returns CDR1 DFQATT and CDR2 SNEGSKA (reference sequence). Trimming shortened V by 5 bases and J by 5 bases, and 7 bases separated the two germline ends. The CDR3 has 12 residues. The CDR3 DNA reads as TGCAGTGCTGGACAGAATAATTCACCCCTCCACTTT. It encodes CSAGQNNSPLHF.

The chain uses TRBV5-1 and TRBJ2-1; the match to TRBD2 covers 9 bases. Per the germline V gene, CDR1 is SGHRS and CDR2 is YFSETQ. The V segment lost 4 bases and the J segment 5 bases; nucleotides outside the gene matches: 10. This CDR3 has 16 amino acids. The CDR3 DNA follows: TGCGCCAGCAGCCCCCAGACTAGCGGAGAAAACAATGAGCAGTTCTTC. The encoded protein is CASSPQTSGENNEQFF.

The V call is TRBV2, the J call TRBJ2-1; D is unclear. Germline V CDR1 and CDR2: SNHLY, FYNNEI. The V and J ends lost 3 bases and 0 bases respectively, with 9 bases between them. CDR3 length: 15 residues. CDR3 nucleotides: TGTGCCAGCAGTGAGTCTGCGAGCTCCTACAATGAGCAGTTCTTC. It translates to CASSESASSYNEQFF.

In the case of this clonotype: One end of the junction does not line up with germline, which may come from a read error. The V gene is TRBV3-1, the J gene TRBJ2-3; no clear D gene. This CDR3 is built from 13 residues. In germline, CDR1 is LGHDT, CDR2 YNNKEL (reference sequence). CDR3 in DNA: TGTGCCGGCAGCCAAGACCGTGGGGATACGCAGTATTTT. Protein product: CAGSQDRGDTQYF.

The chain couples TRBV5-1 to TRBJ2-5; 10 nucleotides match TRBD2. The CDR3 consists of 16 residues. V shed 0 bases and J 2 bases; nucleotides not matched to a gene: 4. CDR1 and CDR2 from the germline V gene are SGHRS and YFSETQ. CDR3 DNA: TGCGCCAGCAGCTTGGCGCCTAGCGGGAGACAAGAGACCCAGTACTTC. Its protein product is CASSLAPSGRQETQYF.

In regard to this clonotype: A much larger clone differs from this one at a single base, so this may be a read error. This sequence joins TRBV29-1 and TRBJ2-5, with TRBD1 matching 7 bases. The germline V gene encodes CDR1 SQVTM and CDR2 ANQGSEA. The CDR3 extends over 12 amino acids. The junction had 14 bases not matched to a gene; V was cut back by 8 bases and J by 11 bases. Here the CDR3 DNA reads TGCAGCCGTAACAGGGACAGCTACAAGCAGTACTTC. It translates to CSRNRDSYKQYF.

The chain is built from TRBV5-1 and TRBJ2-1; 10 bases match TRBD1. The CDR3 is 15 residues long. V shed 6 bases, J shed 4 bases, and the junction held 7 bases outside the gene matches. Per germline, CDR1 SGHRS and CDR2 YFSETQ. The CDR3 DNA reads TGCGCCAGCACCGTCGGGGGACAGGGGTACAATGAGCAGTTCTTC. It is translated as CASTVGGQGYNEQFF.

This clonotype has only a few counts. The CDR3 bases are TGCAGTATAGCGGGGGGGGATGAGCAGTTCTTC. Its translation is CSIAGGDEQFF. The rearrangement joins TRBV20-1 to TRBJ2-1; 11 bases fit TRBD2. CDR3 size: 11 residues. The V gene end was trimmed by 8 bases and the J gene end by 8 bases; junction bases not matched to a gene: 2. In germline, CDR1 is DFQATT, CDR2 SNEGSKA (reference sequence).

In this sample, this clonotype turned up a few times. This sequence joins TRBV7-6 and TRBJ2-7; TRBD1 matches at 8 bases. The trim removed 5 bases at V and 0 bases at J, leaving 3 bases unmatched. CDR3 size: 14 residues. Germline loops: CDR1 SGHVS, CDR2 FNYEAQ. CDR3: CASSRDRYSYEQYF. CDR3 coding DNA: TGTGCCAGCAGCCGGGACAGGTACTCCTACGAGCAGTACTTC.